The 24 T cell receptor beta chains given below trace back to one sample, sequenced in a study of cytomegalovirus exposure and HLA in healthy donors. PCR used 60 Vbeta primers and 13 Jbeta primers. Profiled with immunoSEQ multiplex PCR; TCRdb holds only in-frame clones, not every one. The table includes approximately 110,000 clones, roughly 14% detected once. The material sequenced was PBMCs. These receptors were collected from a woman under 30 in good health and CMV-seronegative.

This clone was observed a handful of times. The rearrangement joins TRBV5-1 to TRBJ2-1; D is perhaps TRBD2 (6 bases). V gave up 6 bases and J gave up 7 bases, with 8 bases separating them. The CDR3 sequence is 11 residues long. CDR1 and CDR2 (germline): SGHRS, YFSETQ. CDR3 sequence (DNA): TGCGCCAGCACGGGGGTAAATGAGCAGTTCTTC. Residues: CASTGVNEQFF. The complete variable domain, with remaining parts taken from reference TRBV5-1 and TRBJ2-1, reads KAGVTQTPRYLIKTRGQQVTLSCSPISGHRSVSWYQQTPGQGLQFLFEYFSETQRNKGNFPGRFSGRQFSNSRSEMNVSTLELGDSALYLCASTGVNEQFFGPGTRLTVL.

Ten or more counts support this clone. The V and J genes are TRBV2 and TRBJ2-5; 9 bases are a match to TRBD2. This CDR3 has 18 residues. The V gene end was trimmed by 5 bases and the J gene end by 4 bases; junction bases not matched to a gene: 17. Germline CDR1 is SNHLY and CDR2 is FYNNEI. CDR3 in amino acids: CASSLRPLSGGPGETQYF. CDR3 bases: TGTGCCAGCAGTCTACGGCCCCTTAGCGGGGGCCCGGGAGAGACCCAGTACTTC.

This clone was observed a few times. This chain uses TRBV5-1 with TRBJ2-3, with no clear D. Germline CDR1 SGHRS, CDR2 YFSETQ. V was trimmed by 1 base and J by 8 bases, leaving 17 bases between them. The CDR3 loop spans 15 amino acids. CDR3 in amino acids: CASSLPKTPRGTQYF. The CDR3 coding sequence is TGCGCCAGCAGCTTGCCAAAGACCCCCAGAGGTACGCAGTATTTT.

The chain employs TRBV28 and TRBJ1-1; TRBD1 is a possible D gene (5 bases). V lost 2 bases to trimming and J lost 2 bases, with 9 bases between them. Germline values: CDR1 MDHEN, CDR2 SYDVKM. The CDR3 is 14 residues long. The CDR3 reads CASSLPGGNTEAFF. The CDR3 nucleotides are TGTGCCAGCAGTTTACCCGGGGGAAACACTGAAGCTTTCTTT.

The chain uses TRBV15 and TRBJ1-1; D call uncertain. The germline V gene encodes CDR1 LNHNV and CDR2 YYDKDF (reference sequence). CDR3 size: 11 residues. The V gene lost 8 bases and the J gene lost 11 bases, with 15 bases spanning the gap. CDR3 in amino acids: CATGVGGRAFF. For the CDR3, the DNA is TGTGCCACCGGGGTCGGAGGGCGGGCTTTCTTT.

The rearrangement uses TRBV6-1 and TRBJ2-5; 11 bases are shared with TRBD2. Germline-derived CDR1 and CDR2 are MNHNS and SASEGT. The V and J ends lost 6 bases and 1 base, in that order; junction bases with no gene match: 1. There are 14 residues in the CDR3. The CDR3 nucleotides are TGTGCCAGCAGGACTAGCGGGGCCCAAGAGACCCAGTACTTC. Its translation is CASRTSGAQETQYF.

Here the CDR3 reads CASSLAGPSREQYF. The CDR3 DNA follows: TGTGCCAGCAGTTTAGCGGGTCCGTCTCGCGAGCAGTACTTC. The chain combines TRBV27 with TRBJ2-7, with TRBD2 as a possible D gene (5 bases). CDR3 length: 14 residues. Per the germline V gene, CDR1 is MNHEY and CDR2 is SMNVEV (reference sequence). Trimming pared 2 bases from V and 6 bases from J, leaving 14 bases between.

V usage is TRBV2 and J usage is TRBJ2-7; D unresolved. The CDR3 is made up of 14 amino acids. V lost 3 bases and J 6 bases, leaving 15 bases between the germline ends. Germline-derived CDR1 and CDR2 are SNHLY and FYNNEI. The CDR3 DNA sequence: TGTGCCAGCAGTGATTCCTGGAGCCAAGGCGAGCAGTACTTC. This sequence encodes CASSDSWSQGEQYF. Combining the CDR3 with reference TRBV2 and TRBJ2-7 gives the whole variable domain EPEVTQTPSHQVTQMGQEVILRCVPISNHLYFYWYRQILGQKVEFLVSFYNNEISEKSEIFDDQFSVERPDGSNFTLKIRSTKLEDSAMYFCASSDSWSQGEQYFGPGTRLTVT.

The sample holds a few counts of this clone. V is TRBV10-3 and J is TRBJ1-2, with D perhaps matching TRBD1 (6 bases). Germline CDR1 is ENHRY and CDR2 is SYGVKD. The CDR3 sequence is 12 residues long. The V end lost 2 bases, the J end lost 8 bases, and 9 bases lay between the germline ends. CDR3 protein: CAISEQGWGYTF. In DNA, the CDR3 is TGTGCCATCAGTGAGCAGGGGTGGGGCTACACCTTC.

This clone was counted between two and nine times. V is TRBV19 and J is TRBJ1-5; 9 bases align to TRBD1. Trimming at V came to 5 bases and at J to 2 bases, leaving 4 bases not matched to a gene. CDR3 length: 15 residues. Looked up from germline, CDR1 is LNHDA and CDR2 is SQIVND (reference sequence). CDR3 bases: TGTGCCAGTAGTCCGGACAGGGGAGGCAATCAGCCCCAGCATTTT. Amino acids: CASSPDRGGNQPQHF.

This chain joins TRBV13 and TRBJ2-3; TRBD2 is a possible D gene (6 bases). This CDR3 contains 14 residues. Germline V lookup: CDR1 PRHDT, CDR2 FYEKMQ (reference sequence). The V end lost 5 bases, the J end lost 5 bases, and 14 bases lay between the germline ends. CDR3 nucleotide sequence: TGTGCCAGCAGCCGGGGGTGGGCCCGAGATACGCAGTATTTT. This encodes CASSRGWARDTQYF.

V usage is TRBV2 and J usage is TRBJ2-1; 13 bases match TRBD2. This CDR3 region has 17 residues. With V trimmed by 3 bases and J by 6 bases, 8 bases remained unmatched. Germline values: CDR1 SNHLY, CDR2 FYNNEI. CDR3 DNA: TGTGCCAGCAGTGAGGGACTAGCGGGACATATGGGCAATGAGCAGTTCTTC. As protein: CASSEGLAGHMGNEQFF.

The chain uses TRBV9 and TRBJ1-6; D is undetermined. V was shortened by 0 bases and J by 9 bases, with 7 bases between the two germline ends. CDR3 length: 13 residues. Per the germline V gene, CDR1 is SGDLS and CDR2 is YYNGEE. DNA of the CDR3: TGTGCCAGCAGCGTAGATGCCGGTTCACCCCTCCACTTT. Amino acid sequence: CASSVDAGSPLHF.

The sample holds a few counts of this clone. J is TRBJ1-1 and V is TRBV29-1, with TRBD1 as a possible D gene (6 bases). Germline V gives CDR1 SQVTM, CDR2 ANQGSEA. V was clipped by 4 bases and J by 1 base, with 10 bases between them. The CDR3 contains 13 residues. CDR3: CSVGQAGNTEAFF. The CDR3 DNA reads as TGCAGCGTTGGACAGGCGGGGAACACTGAAGCTTTCTTT.

The chain combines TRBV5-4 with TRBJ2-1, with 8 bases fitting TRBD2. CDR3 length equals 15 residues. Per the germline V gene, CDR1 is SGHNT and CDR2 is YYREEE (reference sequence). Trimming removed 4 bases from V and 4 bases from J; junction bases left unmatched: 7. The CDR3 DNA reads TGTGCCAGCAGCCCCCCACTAGCGGAATACAATGAGCAGTTCTTC. As protein: CASSPPLAEYNEQFF.

This clone was counted a few times. The J gene is TRBJ1-2, the V gene TRBV30; D perhaps matches TRBD1 (5 bases). The CDR3 is made up of 14 amino acids. Trimming left V 4 bases short and J 4 bases short, with 16 bases between. Germline lookup yields CDR1 GTSNPN and CDR2 SVGIG (reference sequence). Here the CDR3 DNA reads TGTGCCTGGATTGGGACTCCGGCCGGCTATGGCTACACCTTC. The encoded protein is CAWIGTPAGYGYTF. Using reference TRBV30 and TRBJ1-2 for the parts outside the CDR3, the full variable domain is SQTIHQWPATLVQPVGSPLSLECTVEGTSNPNLYWYRQAAGRGLQLLFYSVGIGQISSEVPQNLSASRPQDRQFILSSKKLLLSDSGFYLCAWIGTPAGYGYTFGSGTRLTVV.

This clone showed up just a few times. Here the CDR3 reads CASSQGRGDIQYF. The DNA for the CDR3 is TGTGCCAGCAGCCAGGGGAGGGGGGACATTCAGTACTTC. J is TRBJ2-4 and V is TRBV4-2; TRBD2 might be the D (7 bases). Germline V lookup: CDR1 LGHNA, CDR2 YNFKEQ. V lost 3 bases, J lost 8 bases, and 11 bases lay in between. This CDR3 is built from 13 residues.

V and J are TRBV10-2 and TRBJ2-1, with TRBD2 matching 13 bases. Losses at the gene ends were 10 bases for V and 6 bases for J; bases not matched to a gene: 6. This CDR3 region has 14 residues. Germline CDR1 and CDR2: WSHSY and SAAADI. CDR3 in amino acids: CATRTSGSLNEQFF. CDR3 in DNA: TGCGCCACTCGGACTAGCGGGAGCCTCAATGAGCAGTTCTTC.

This clone appeared a few times. This rearrangement joins TRBV5-4 to TRBJ1-4, with 7 nucleotides matching TRBD1. The CDR3 contains 15 residues. The J segment lost 7 bases and the V segment lost 2 bases, leaving 8 bases of the junction unmatched. Germline CDR1 is SGHNT and CDR2 is YYREEE (reference sequence). The CDR3 DNA follows: TGTGCCAGCAGCTTAAAGGGACAGACGTTTGAAAAACTGTTTTTT. Translated, it gives CASSLKGQTFEKLFF.

This clone has only one observation. The genes are TRBV7-2 and TRBJ2-3; TRBD2 agrees at 11 bases. The CDR3 length is 14 residues. J was trimmed by 8 bases and V by 3 bases; bases with no gene match: 4. Germline CDR1 is SGHTA and CDR2 is FQGNSA. The CDR3 DNA reads TGTGCCAGCAGCTTCCCTAGCGGGGGGTTTACGCAGTATTTT. Its protein is CASSFPSGGFTQYF.

The chain uses TRBV2 and TRBJ1-5; 11 nucleotides align to TRBD1. Trimming at V came to 6 bases and at J to 6 bases, leaving 7 bases not matched to a gene. CDR3 size: 15 residues. CDR1 is SNHLY, CDR2 FYNNEI, per germline. CDR3 region: CASRAGTGGSQPQHF. The CDR3 nucleotides are TGTGCCAGCAGGGCCGGGACAGGGGGAAGTCAGCCCCAGCATTTT.

In this sample, this clone turned up a few times. V usage is TRBV21-1 and J usage is TRBJ2-1; the table gives TRBD2 as D, unverified against the DNA. TRBV21-1 is labeled a pseudogene. The CDR3 loop spans 15 amino acids. The CDR3 loop reads CASSRLCRSHNEQFF. In nucleotides, the CDR3 is TGTGCCAGCAGCCGTCTTTGTAGATCCCACAATGAGCAGTTCTTC.

The rearrangement links TRBV18 to TRBJ1-1, with D possibly TRBD1 on 5 matching bases. V lost 2 bases, J lost 3 bases, and 10 bases lay in between. The CDR3 contains 14 residues. Germline CDR1 and CDR2: KGHSH and LQKENI. CDR3 DNA: TGTGCCAGCTCACCAAGGGGTGGGGACACTGAAGCTTTCTTT. Protein sequence: CASSPRGGDTEAFF.

The V gene is TRBV27, the J gene TRBJ1-5; no clear D. The germline V gene has CDR1 MNHEY and CDR2 SMNVEV (reference sequence). The V end lost 6 bases, the J end lost 6 bases, and 12 bases lay between the germline ends. The CDR3 sequence is 13 residues long. The CDR3 nucleotides read TGTGCCAGCAGCATCAGGCAGTCTCAGCCCCAGCATTTT. Amino acids: CASSIRQSQPQHF.